The rows below give T cell receptor beta chains drawn from one sample of a study of shared clonotypes between healthy human individuals. Data came from immunoSEQ multiplex PCR; TCRdb stores just in-frame clones and leaves some out. The table has about 1 million clones, under 80% seen once. Sequencing was carried out using memory CD4+ T cells sorted from blood. These TCRs come from a man aged 18 to 30 in good health. The CDR3 runs from the conserved cysteine through the conserved F or W.

v_call cdr3_aa
TRBV10-3 CAISESGVAEQYF
TRBV5-4 CASSLHEPGLGQFF
TRBV25-1 CASSGTGGANGNSPLHF
TRBV7-8 CASSLVGLNTGELFF
TRBV4-1 CASSQSRAPLHF
TRBV4-2 CASSQALDGEKLFF
TRBV30 CAWTTFLGAEAFF
TRBV10-1 CASSFSGPTDTQYF
TRBV15 CATSRDRGGTEAFF
TRBV15 CATSGPNTGELFF
TRBV29-1 CSVEGQNYGYTF
TRBV6-1 CASSETGYNSPLHF
TRBV6-1 CASSEREGRTEAFF
TRBV7-9 CASSSQGPRTDTQYF
TRBV21-1 CATLDGKDTQYF
TRBV16 CASSQSRVGGGELFF
TRBV7-9 CASSPGGFSGELFF
TRBV28 CASSSRVSPLHF
TRBV5-4 CASSLDQGNTGELFF
TRBV6-1 CASSGQTGGNSPLHF